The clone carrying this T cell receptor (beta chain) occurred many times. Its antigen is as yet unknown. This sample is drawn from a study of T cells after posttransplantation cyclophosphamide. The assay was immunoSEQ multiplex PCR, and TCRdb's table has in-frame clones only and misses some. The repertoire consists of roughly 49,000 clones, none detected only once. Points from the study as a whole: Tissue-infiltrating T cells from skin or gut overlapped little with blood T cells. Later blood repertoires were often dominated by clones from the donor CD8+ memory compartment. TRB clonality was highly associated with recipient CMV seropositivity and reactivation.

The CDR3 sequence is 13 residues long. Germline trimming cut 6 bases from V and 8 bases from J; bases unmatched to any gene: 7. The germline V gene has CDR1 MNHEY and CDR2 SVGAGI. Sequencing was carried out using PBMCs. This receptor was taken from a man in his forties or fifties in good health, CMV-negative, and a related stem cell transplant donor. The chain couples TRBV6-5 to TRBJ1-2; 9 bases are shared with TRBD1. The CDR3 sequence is CASRRGQGGGYTF. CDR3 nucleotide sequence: TGTGCCAGCAGAAGGGGACAGGGTGGCGGCTACACCTTC.